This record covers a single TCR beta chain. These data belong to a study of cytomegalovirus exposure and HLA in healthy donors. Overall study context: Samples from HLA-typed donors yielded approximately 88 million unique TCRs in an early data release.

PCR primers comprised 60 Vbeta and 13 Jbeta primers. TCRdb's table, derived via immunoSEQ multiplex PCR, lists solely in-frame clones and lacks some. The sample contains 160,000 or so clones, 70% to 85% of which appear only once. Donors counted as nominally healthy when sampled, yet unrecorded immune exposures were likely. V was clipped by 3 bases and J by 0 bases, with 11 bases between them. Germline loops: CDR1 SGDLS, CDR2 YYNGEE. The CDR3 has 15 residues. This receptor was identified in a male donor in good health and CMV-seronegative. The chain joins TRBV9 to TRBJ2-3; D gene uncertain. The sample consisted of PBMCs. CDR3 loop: CASSAQPTSTDTQYF. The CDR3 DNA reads TGTGCCAGCAGCGCCCAACCAACTAGCACAGATACGCAGTATTTT.